The entry below gives a single T cell receptor (beta chain) sequence along with its context. Its specificity is not known. Other DNA sequences of this sample code for an identical CDR3. The PCR made use of 60 Vbeta and 13 Jbeta primers. Assay used: immunoSEQ multiplex PCR; TCRdb lists only in-frame clones, some missing. Of 100,000 to 150,000 clones listed, roughly 81% are singletons. This sample was included in a study of cytomegalovirus exposure and HLA in healthy donors. Overall study results and limits: A later analysis revealed that TCR association rates differed between HLA loci, peaking at DRB1 and bottoming out at HLA-C. In an earlier analysis, productive rearrangement rates for most beta V segments clustered near 87% or 30%.

Germline lookup yields CDR1 LGHNA and CDR2 YNFKEQ. CDR3 size: 16 residues. The trim removed 4 bases at V and 6 bases at J, leaving 7 bases unmatched. This TCR was sampled from a woman aged 30 to 39 in good health and CMV-seronegative. The rearrangement joins TRBV4-2 to TRBJ2-3, with TRBD2 matching 13 bases. Sequencing was carried out using PBMCs. CDR3 in DNA: TGTGCCAGCAGCCCCCGGACTAGCGGGAGCGGGGATACGCAGTATTTT. Amino acid sequence: CASSPRTSGSGDTQYF.